These 28 T cell receptor beta chains were sequenced from one sample in a study of cytomegalovirus exposure and HLA in healthy donors. Both 60 Vbeta primers and 13 Jbeta primers went into the PCR. Clones were sequenced by immunoSEQ multiplex PCR, and TCRdb holds only the in-frame ones, with some missing. This repertoire shows roughly 72,000 clones, approximately 79% found once; its top ten account for 22%. The sequenced sample consisted of PBMCs. The receptors originated from a woman aged 40 to 50 in good health and CMV-seropositive.

The chain combines TRBV6-5 with TRBJ2-3; the match to TRBD2 covers 9 bases. V shed 5 bases, J shed 8 bases, and the junction held 11 bases outside the gene matches. CDR3 length: 15 amino acids. Germline CDR1 is MNHEY and CDR2 is SVGAGI. This CDR3 is CASSTRLAELSTQYF. The CDR3 DNA is TGTGCCAGCAGTACCCGACTAGCGGAGCTTAGTACGCAGTATTTT.

This chain uses TRBV27 with TRBJ1-2; D may be TRBD1 (5 bases). The V end lost 3 bases, the J end lost 4 bases, and 9 bases lay between the germline ends. The germline V gene encodes CDR1 MNHEY and CDR2 SMNVEV (reference sequence). CDR3 length equals 13 residues. CDR3 protein: CASSFGHSYGYTF. The CDR3 region has the DNA TGTGCCAGCAGTTTTGGACATTCCTATGGCTACACCTTC.

This chain links TRBV5-6 with TRBJ2-7; the match to TRBD2 covers 7 bases. This CDR3 is 15 amino acids long. With V trimmed by 4 bases and J by 3 bases, 10 bases remained unmatched. CDR1 SGHDT and CDR2 YYEEEE come from the germline V gene. CDR3: CASSPGRGGSYEQYF. CDR3 nucleotides: TGTGCCAGCAGCCCAGGTCGGGGCGGGAGCTACGAGCAGTACTTC. Supplemented by reference TRBV5-6 and TRBJ2-7, the full variable domain reads DAGVTQSPTHLIKTRGQQVTLRCSPKSGHDTVSWYQQALGQGPQFIFQYYEEEERQRGNFPDRFSGHQFPNYSSELNVNALLLGDSALYLCASSPGRGGSYEQYFGPGTRLTVT.

This chain connects TRBV29-1 to TRBJ2-1; 10 nucleotides line up with TRBD1. CDR1 SQVTM and CDR2 ANQGSEA come from the germline V gene. The CDR3 has 16 residues. The V and J ends lost 6 bases and 2 bases, in that order; junction bases with no gene match: 10. The CDR3 DNA is TGCAGCGTATCAAAAACCGGGACAGGGGCCTACAATGAGCAGTTCTTC. It translates to CSVSKTGTGAYNEQFF.

The V and J genes are TRBV5-1 and TRBJ2-5; D might be TRBD2 (6 bases). The V gene's germline CDR1 is SGHRS and CDR2 YFSETQ. Deletions cut 1 base from V and 0 bases from J, with 10 bases between. This CDR3 spans 15 amino acids. CDR3 in amino acids: CASSLRTGDQETQYF. CDR3 coding DNA: TGCGCCAGCAGCTTGAGGACGGGGGACCAAGAGACCCAGTACTTC.

This chain links TRBV25-1 with TRBJ2-3, with 12 bases matching TRBD2. The V and J ends lost 2 bases and 2 bases, in that order; junction bases with no gene match: 5. The CDR3 covers 17 residues. Germline CDR1 is MGHDK and CDR2 is SYGVNS. CDR3: CASSEVGLAGDTDTQYF. CDR3 DNA sequence: TGTGCCAGCAGTGAAGTGGGACTAGCGGGCGACACAGATACGCAGTATTTT.

The genes are TRBV30 and TRBJ1-2, with 10 bases that match TRBD1. The V gene's germline CDR1 is GTSNPN and CDR2 SVGIG (reference sequence). With V trimmed by 0 bases and J by 4 bases, 17 bases remained unmatched. There are 19 residues in the CDR3. In DNA, the CDR3 is TGTGCCTGGAGTGTAGCCGTCGACCGGGACAGGGGAGTCGTCTATGGCTACACCTTC. Translated, it gives CAWSVAVDRDRGVVYGYTF.

This clone turned up a few times. The chain uses TRBV2 and TRBJ1-2; a weak D match, TRBD1 (6 bases). Trimming pared 3 bases from V and 4 bases from J, leaving 12 bases between. Per the germline V gene, CDR1 is SNHLY and CDR2 is FYNNEI. The CDR3 consists of 14 residues. Here the CDR3 reads CASSDRTDIYGYTF. The CDR3, as DNA: TGTGCCAGCAGTGACCGGACAGACATCTATGGCTACACCTTC.

The V gene is TRBV5-1, the J gene TRBJ2-7, with D perhaps matching TRBD2 (5 bases). This CDR3 has 13 amino acids. Trimming removed 0 bases from V and 7 bases from J, with 11 bases in between. Germline CDR1 is SGHRS and CDR2 is YFSETQ. The CDR3 protein is CASSLAPGLEQYF. DNA for the CDR3: TGCGCCAGCAGCTTGGCCCCGGGGTTAGAGCAGTACTTC. The full variable domain, in which reference TRBV5-1 and TRBJ2-7 provide the parts outside the CDR3, is KAGVTQTPRYLIKTRGQQVTLSCSPISGHRSVSWYQQTPGQGLQFLFEYFSETQRNKGNFPGRFSGRQFSNSRSEMNVSTLELGDSALYLCASSLAPGLEQYFGPGTRLTVT.

V gene TRBV6-6 combines with J gene TRBJ2-2, with 9 nucleotides matching TRBD2. V gave up 11 bases and J gave up 7 bases; unmatched junction bases: 8. Per the germline V gene, CDR1 is MNHNY and CDR2 is SVGAGI (reference sequence). The CDR3 has 13 residues. CDR3 loop: CACGRGLSGELFF. The CDR3 nucleotides read TGTGCCTGCGGGAGGGGGCTAAGCGGGGAGCTGTTTTTT.

J is TRBJ2-3 and V is TRBV4-1; possible D gene TRBD2, 6 bases. The CDR3 covers 15 residues. Between the trimmed V and J ends, which lost 3 bases and 6 bases, there was a span of 16 bases. The germline V gene has CDR1 MGHRA and CDR2 YSYEKL. DNA of the CDR3: TGCGCCAGCAGCCAGTCGGGACTGCTTGGGGATACGCAGTATTTT. This sequence encodes CASSQSGLLGDTQYF.

CDR3 nucleotides: TGCGCCAGCAGCGAAATACCAGGGACTGAAGCTTTCTTT. Amino acids: CASSEIPGTEAFF. The chain recombines TRBV5-1 with TRBJ1-1, with D perhaps TRBD1 (5 bases). The V and J ends lost 4 bases and 5 bases respectively, with 12 bases between them. This CDR3 has 13 amino acids. Germline V lookup: CDR1 SGHRS, CDR2 YFSETQ.

The rearrangement uses TRBV5-1 and TRBJ2-3; D may be TRBD2 (7 bases). The CDR3 loop spans 15 amino acids. The V gene lost 0 bases and the J gene lost 4 bases, with 12 bases spanning the gap. The germline gives CDR1 SGHRS, CDR2 YFSETQ. The CDR3 DNA follows: TGCGCCAGCAGCTTGGTTGAGGGGGGGTCAGATACGCAGTATTTT. Protein sequence: CASSLVEGGSDTQYF.

The chain uses TRBV28 and TRBJ1-5; D not certain. Germline-derived CDR1 and CDR2 are MDHEN and SYDVKM. This CDR3 is 12 amino acids long. Trimming took off 2 bases at V and 6 bases at J, with 5 bases between the two ends. The CDR3 is CASSLMAQPQHF. The DNA of the CDR3 is TGTGCCAGCAGTTTAATGGCTCAGCCCCAGCATTTT.

This rearrangement joins TRBV7-8 to TRBJ2-1; D is unclear. Germline CDR1 and CDR2: SGHVS and FQNEAQ. The CDR3 is 11 residues long. V lost 1 base to trimming and J lost 9 bases, with 4 bases between them. As DNA, the CDR3 is TGTGCCAGCAGCTTAGACTTTGAGCAGTTCTTC. Translation gives CASSLDFEQFF.

The rearrangement joins TRBV1 to TRBJ1-1; the table names TRBD1, a call not compared with the DNA. TRBV1 is labeled a pseudogene. The CDR3 totals 13 residues. This chain's CDR3 is CTSSQAQNTEAFF. CDR3 nucleotide sequence: TGCACCAGCAGCCAAGCCCAAAACACTGAAGCTTTCTTT.

This chain links TRBV18 with TRBJ1-1, with D unclear. Germline V gives CDR1 KGHSH, CDR2 LQKENI. The germline V and J ends were trimmed by 9 bases and 0 bases, with 17 bases remaining between them. This CDR3 is built from 15 residues. DNA for the CDR3: TGTGCCAGTTCCGGAATTGGAGGTGTGAACACTGAAGCTTTCTTT. Translated, it gives CASSGIGGVNTEAFF.

Here the CDR3 reads CASSAAVDEQFF. For the CDR3, the DNA is TGTGCCAGCAGTGCGGCGGTCGATGAGCAGTTCTTC. J is TRBJ2-1 and V is TRBV27; D gene ambiguous. This CDR3 has 12 amino acids. Germline V gives CDR1 MNHEY, CDR2 SMNVEV (reference sequence). The V end was cut by 5 bases, the J end by 8 bases, with 10 bases between.

This clone was counted once. The chain employs TRBV5-4 and TRBJ2-3, with 13 positions matching TRBD2. V trimming: 4 bases; J trimming: 0 bases; junction bases outside the gene matches: 11. Germline CDR1 is SGHNT and CDR2 is YYREEE (reference sequence). The CDR3 has 19 amino acids. CDR3 in amino acids: CASSGGGLAGELSTDTQYF. Here the CDR3 DNA reads TGTGCCAGCAGCGGCGGAGGACTAGCGGGGGAACTTAGCACAGATACGCAGTATTTT. Full variable domain (rest looked up from reference TRBV5-4 and TRBJ2-3): ETGVTQSPTHLIKTRGQQVTLRCSSQSGHNTVSWYQQALGQGPQFIFQYYREEENGRGNFPPRFSGLQFPNYSSELNVNALELDDSALYLCASSGGGLAGELSTDTQYFGPGTRLTVL.

The V call is TRBV27, the J call TRBJ2-1; TRBD2 agrees at 9 bases. The CDR3 sequence is 16 residues long. With 9 bases clipped from V and 5 bases from J, the junction kept 14 bases outside the gene matches. Germline V gives CDR1 MNHEY, CDR2 SMNVEV (reference sequence). In DNA form, the CDR3 reads TGTGCCAGTATCCCGGTCGGGCGGGAGGGCCACAATGAGCAGTTCTTC. This codes for CASIPVGREGHNEQFF.

The chain recombines TRBV18 with TRBJ1-1; D ambiguous. Trimming left V 3 bases short and J 3 bases short, with 11 bases between. This CDR3 is built from 14 residues. CDR1 and CDR2 from the germline V gene are KGHSH and LQKENI. The CDR3 loop reads CASSPRLTDTEAFF. As DNA, the CDR3 is TGTGCCAGCTCACCCCGACTGACGGACACTGAAGCTTTCTTT.

The chain recombines TRBV2 with TRBJ1-2; D unclear. The CDR3 runs to 14 residues. Trimming pared 4 bases from V and 0 bases from J, leaving 9 bases between. The germline V gene encodes CDR1 SNHLY and CDR2 FYNNEI. The CDR3 spells CASSAARANYGYTF. CDR3 DNA: TGTGCCAGCAGTGCAGCCCGAGCTAACTATGGCTACACCTTC.

This chain links TRBV5-6 with TRBJ2-5; TRBD1 might be the D (5 bases). The J call may be incorrect, as the DNA end agrees better with TRBJ2-7. CDR1 and CDR2 (germline): SGHDT, YYEEEE. The CDR3 runs 15 residues. CDR3 amino acids: CASSLGTGQGNEQYF. CDR3 sequence (DNA): TGTGCCAGCAGCTTGGGTACAGGCCAGGGAAACGAGCAGTACTTC.

The rearrangement links TRBV30 to TRBJ2-2; 7 nucleotides agree with TRBD1. Per the germline V gene, CDR1 is GTSNPN and CDR2 is SVGIG (reference sequence). Trimming at V came to 2 bases and at J to 5 bases, leaving 8 bases not matched to a gene. CDR3 length: 15 amino acids. In DNA form, the CDR3 reads TGTGCCTGGAGTAACCGGGACAGTCGAACCGGGGAGCTGTTTTTT. Its protein product is CAWSNRDSRTGELFF.

The chain joins TRBV4-2 to TRBJ1-5, with TRBD1 matching over 8 bases. This CDR3 has 16 amino acids. The junction had 6 bases not matched to a gene; V was cut back by 0 bases and J by 5 bases. Germline V gives CDR1 LGHNA, CDR2 YNFKEQ. The CDR3 DNA sequence: TGTGCCAGCAGCCAAGAGGTAGGACAGGGTTATCAGCCCCAGCATTTT. Amino acid sequence: CASSQEVGQGYQPQHF.

This chain joins TRBV20-1 and TRBJ2-7; no firm D call. The CDR3 runs 11 residues. The ends were cut back, 7 bases at V and 4 bases at J, with 11 bases in the middle. The V gene's germline CDR1 is DFQATT and CDR2 SNEGSKA (reference sequence). The CDR3 sequence: CSVVYEYEQYF. For the CDR3, the DNA is TGCAGTGTAGTGTATGAGTACGAGCAGTACTTC.

The V gene is TRBV27, the J gene TRBJ2-3; 8 bases are a match to TRBD1. The V and J ends lost 6 bases and 0 bases, in that order; junction bases with no gene match: 8. Germline values: CDR1 MNHEY, CDR2 SMNVEV (reference sequence). This CDR3 comprises 16 residues. The CDR3 coding sequence is TGTGCCAGCAGCCCCCGACAGGGGATTAGCACAGATACGCAGTATTTT. Amino acid sequence: CASSPRQGISTDTQYF.

Only one count was recorded for this clone. V gene TRBV4-2 combines with J gene TRBJ2-6; TRBD2 matches at 14 bases. The germline gives CDR1 LGHNA, CDR2 YNFKEQ. Trimming cost V 3 bases and J 2 bases; bases outside gene matches: 9. This CDR3 has 20 residues. The CDR3 protein is CASSHPGLAGERAGANVLTF. The CDR3 nucleotides read TGTGCCAGCAGCCACCCGGGACTAGCGGGGGAGAGGGCTGGGGCCAACGTCCTGACTTTC.